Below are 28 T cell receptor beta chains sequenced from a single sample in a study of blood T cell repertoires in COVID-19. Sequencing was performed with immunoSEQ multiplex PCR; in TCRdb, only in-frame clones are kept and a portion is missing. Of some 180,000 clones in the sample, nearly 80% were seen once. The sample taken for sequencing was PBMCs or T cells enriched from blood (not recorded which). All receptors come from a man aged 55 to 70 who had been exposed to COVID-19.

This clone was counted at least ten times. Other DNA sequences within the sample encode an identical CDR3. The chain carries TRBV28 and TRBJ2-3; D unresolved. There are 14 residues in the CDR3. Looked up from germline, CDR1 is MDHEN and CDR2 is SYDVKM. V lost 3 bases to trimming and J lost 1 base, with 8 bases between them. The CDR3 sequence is CASSFVAGTDTQYF. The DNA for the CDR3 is TGTGCCAGCAGTTTCGTGGCCGGCACAGATACGCAGTATTTT.

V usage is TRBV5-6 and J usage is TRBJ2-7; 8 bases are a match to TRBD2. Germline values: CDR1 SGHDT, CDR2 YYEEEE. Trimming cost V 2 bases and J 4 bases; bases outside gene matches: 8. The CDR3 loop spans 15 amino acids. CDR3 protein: CASSLTGGTLYEQYF. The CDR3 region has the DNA TGTGCCAGCAGCTTAACGGGAGGGACACTTTACGAGCAGTACTTC.

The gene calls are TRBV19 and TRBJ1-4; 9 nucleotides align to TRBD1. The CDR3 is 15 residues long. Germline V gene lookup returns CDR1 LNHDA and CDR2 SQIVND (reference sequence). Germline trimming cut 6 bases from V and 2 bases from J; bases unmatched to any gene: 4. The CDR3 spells CASSLQGATNEKLFF. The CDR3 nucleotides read TGTGCCAGTAGCCTACAGGGGGCGACTAATGAAAAACTGTTTTTT. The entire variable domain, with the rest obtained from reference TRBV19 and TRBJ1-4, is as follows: DGGITQSPKYLFRKEGQNVTLSCEQNLNHDAMYWYRQDPGQGLRLIYYSQIVNDFQKGDIAEGYSVSREKKESFPLTVTSAQKNPTAFYLCASSLQGATNEKLFFGSGTQLSVL.

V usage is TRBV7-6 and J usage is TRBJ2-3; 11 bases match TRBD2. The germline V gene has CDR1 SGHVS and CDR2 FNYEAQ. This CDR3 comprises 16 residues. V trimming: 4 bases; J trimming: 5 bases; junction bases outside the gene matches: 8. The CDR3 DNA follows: TGTGCCAGCAGCTCCTTAGCGGGAGGGCTGGTAGATACGCAGTATTTT. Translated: CASSSLAGGLVDTQYF. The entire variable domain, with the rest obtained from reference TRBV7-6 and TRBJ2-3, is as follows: GAGVSQSPRYKVTKRGQDVALRCDPISGHVSLYWYRQALGQGPEFLTYFNYEAQQDKSGLPNDRFSAERPEGSISTLTIQRTEQRDSAMYRCASSSLAGGLVDTQYFGPGTRLTVL.

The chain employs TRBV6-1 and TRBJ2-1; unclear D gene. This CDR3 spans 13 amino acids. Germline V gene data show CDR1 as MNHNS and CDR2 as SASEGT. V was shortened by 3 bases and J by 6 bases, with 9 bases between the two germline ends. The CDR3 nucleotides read TGTGCCAGCAGTGACGGCGGTACCAATGAGCAGTTCTTC. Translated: CASSDGGTNEQFF.

The CDR3 is CASSSGTRHSYEQYF. CDR3 DNA sequence: TGTGCCAGCAGCTCGGGGACACGCCACTCCTACGAGCAGTACTTC. The J gene is TRBJ2-7, the V gene TRBV7-8; TRBD1 might be the D (6 bases). CDR3 length: 15 residues. CDR1 is SGHVS, CDR2 FQNEAQ, per germline. V was clipped by 4 bases and J by 0 bases, with 13 bases between them.

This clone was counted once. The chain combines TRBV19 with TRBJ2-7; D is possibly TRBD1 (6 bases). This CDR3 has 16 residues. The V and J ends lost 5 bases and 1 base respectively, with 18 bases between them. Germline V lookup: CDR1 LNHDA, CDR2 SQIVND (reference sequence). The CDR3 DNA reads TGTGCCAGTAGTCCCCTATCTGGGACATATTCCTACGAGCAGTACTTC. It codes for CASSPLSGTYSYEQYF.

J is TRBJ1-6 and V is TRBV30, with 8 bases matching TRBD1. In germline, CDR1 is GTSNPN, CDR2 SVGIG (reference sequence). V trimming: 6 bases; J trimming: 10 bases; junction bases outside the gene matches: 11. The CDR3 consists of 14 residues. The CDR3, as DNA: TGTGCCTGCTCGCAGGGGGCTGGTGTATCACCCCTCCACTTT. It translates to CACSQGAGVSPLHF. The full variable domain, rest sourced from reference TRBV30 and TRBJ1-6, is SQTIHQWPATLVQPVGSPLSLECTVEGTSNPNLYWYRQAAGRGLQLLFYSVGIGQISSEVPQNLSASRPQDRQFILSSKKLLLSDSGFYLCACSQGAGVSPLHFGNGTRLTVT.

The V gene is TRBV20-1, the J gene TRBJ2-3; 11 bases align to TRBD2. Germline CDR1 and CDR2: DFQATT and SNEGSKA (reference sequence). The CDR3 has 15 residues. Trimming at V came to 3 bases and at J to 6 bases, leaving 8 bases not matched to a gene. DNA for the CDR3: TGCAGTGCTAGTGGTAGCGGGAGGGTTTGGGATACGCAGTATTTT. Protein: CSASGSGRVWDTQYF.

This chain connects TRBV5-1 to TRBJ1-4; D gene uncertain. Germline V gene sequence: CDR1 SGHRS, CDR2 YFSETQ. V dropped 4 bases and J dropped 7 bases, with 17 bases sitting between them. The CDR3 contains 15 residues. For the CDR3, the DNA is TGCGCCAGCAGCGCTTCCTGGCGGGTAGCTGAAAAACTGTTTTTT. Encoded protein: CASSASWRVAEKLFF.

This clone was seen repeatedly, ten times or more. Written as DNA, the CDR3 is TGTGCCAGCAATCCGCTGGGGGGGGACTCCTACGAGCAGTACTTC. Residues: CASNPLGGDSYEQYF. This sequence joins TRBV7-9 and TRBJ2-7; 7 nucleotides agree with TRBD2. V was clipped by 7 bases and J by 0 bases; unmatched bases: 9. Germline V lookup: CDR1 SEHNR, CDR2 FQNEAQ (reference sequence). This CDR3 contains 15 residues.

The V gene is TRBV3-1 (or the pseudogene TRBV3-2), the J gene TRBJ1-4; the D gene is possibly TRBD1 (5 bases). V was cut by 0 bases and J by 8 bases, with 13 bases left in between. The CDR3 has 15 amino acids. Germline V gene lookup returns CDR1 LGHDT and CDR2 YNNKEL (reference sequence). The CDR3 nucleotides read TGTGCCAGCAGCCAAGATGGGGGTCGGGGGGAAAAACTGTTTTTT. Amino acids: CASSQDGGRGEKLFF.

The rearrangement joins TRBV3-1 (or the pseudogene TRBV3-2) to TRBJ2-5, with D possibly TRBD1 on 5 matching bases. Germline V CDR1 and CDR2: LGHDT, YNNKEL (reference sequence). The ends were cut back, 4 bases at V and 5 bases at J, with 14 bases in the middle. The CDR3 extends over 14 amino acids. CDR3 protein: CASSPQGLRETQYF. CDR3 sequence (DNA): TGTGCCAGCAGCCCTCAGGGTCTCCGGGAGACCCAGTACTTC.

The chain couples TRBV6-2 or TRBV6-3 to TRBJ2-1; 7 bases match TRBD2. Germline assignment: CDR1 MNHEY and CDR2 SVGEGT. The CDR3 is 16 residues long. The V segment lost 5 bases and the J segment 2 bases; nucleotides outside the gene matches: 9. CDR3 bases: TGTGCCAGCAGTAGACCCCCGGGAGGCCCCTACAATGAGCAGTTCTTC. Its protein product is CASSRPPGGPYNEQFF.

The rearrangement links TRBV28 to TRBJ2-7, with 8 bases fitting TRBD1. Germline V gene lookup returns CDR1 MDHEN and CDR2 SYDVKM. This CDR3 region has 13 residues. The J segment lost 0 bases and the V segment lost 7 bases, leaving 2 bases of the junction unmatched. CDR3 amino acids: CASTGGGSYEQYF. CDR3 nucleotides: TGTGCCAGCACAGGGGGCGGCTCCTACGAGCAGTACTTC.

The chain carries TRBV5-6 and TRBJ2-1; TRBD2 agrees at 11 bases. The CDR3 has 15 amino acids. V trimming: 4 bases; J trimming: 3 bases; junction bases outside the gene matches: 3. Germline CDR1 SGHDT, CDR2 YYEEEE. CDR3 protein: CASSGGLAGYNEQFF. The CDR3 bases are TGTGCCAGCAGCGGAGGACTAGCGGGCTACAATGAGCAGTTCTTC.

Here the CDR3 DNA reads TGCGCCAGCAGCCAAGGTTCAAGGGGGTGGGACGAAAAACTGTTTTTT. It yields the protein CASSQGSRGWDEKLFF. The chain couples TRBV4-1 to TRBJ1-4; D perhaps matches TRBD1 (6 bases). Looked up from germline, CDR1 is MGHRA and CDR2 is YSYEKL. This CDR3 is built from 16 residues. Trimming took 1 base from V and 8 from J, leaving 17 bases between them.

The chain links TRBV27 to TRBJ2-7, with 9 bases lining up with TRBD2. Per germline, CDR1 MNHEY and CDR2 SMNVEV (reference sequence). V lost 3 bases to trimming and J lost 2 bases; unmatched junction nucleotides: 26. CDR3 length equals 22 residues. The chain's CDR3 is CASSFPPSDHRLADYITYEQYF. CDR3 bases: TGTGCCAGCAGTTTCCCGCCCTCCGATCATCGACTAGCGGACTATATAACCTACGAGCAGTACTTC.

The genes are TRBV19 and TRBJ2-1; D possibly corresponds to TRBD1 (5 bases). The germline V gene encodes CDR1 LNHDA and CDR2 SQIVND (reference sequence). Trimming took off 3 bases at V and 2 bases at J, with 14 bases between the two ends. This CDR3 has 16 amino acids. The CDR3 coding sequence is TGTGCCAGTAGTATCCGGAGTGACAGCCCCTACAATGAGCAGTTCTTC. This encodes CASSIRSDSPYNEQFF.

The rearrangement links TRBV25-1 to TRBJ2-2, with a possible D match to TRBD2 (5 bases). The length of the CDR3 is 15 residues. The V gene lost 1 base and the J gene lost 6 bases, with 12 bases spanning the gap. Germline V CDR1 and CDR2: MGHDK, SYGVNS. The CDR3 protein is CASSESTWGAGELFF. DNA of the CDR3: TGTGCCAGCAGTGAATCTACGTGGGGAGCCGGGGAGCTGTTTTTT.

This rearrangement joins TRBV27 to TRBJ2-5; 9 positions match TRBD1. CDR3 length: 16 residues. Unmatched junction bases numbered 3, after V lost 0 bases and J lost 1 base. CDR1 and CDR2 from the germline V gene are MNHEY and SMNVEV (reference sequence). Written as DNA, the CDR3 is TGTGCCAGCAGTTTATCCGGACAGGGGACCCAAGAGACCCAGTACTTC. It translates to CASSLSGQGTQETQYF.

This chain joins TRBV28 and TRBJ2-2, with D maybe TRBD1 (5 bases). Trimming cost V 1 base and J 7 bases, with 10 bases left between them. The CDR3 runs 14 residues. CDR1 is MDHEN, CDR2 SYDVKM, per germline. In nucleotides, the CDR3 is TGTGCCAGCAGTTTATACAGGTCGGTCGGGGAGCTGTTTTTT. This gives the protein CASSLYRSVGELFF.

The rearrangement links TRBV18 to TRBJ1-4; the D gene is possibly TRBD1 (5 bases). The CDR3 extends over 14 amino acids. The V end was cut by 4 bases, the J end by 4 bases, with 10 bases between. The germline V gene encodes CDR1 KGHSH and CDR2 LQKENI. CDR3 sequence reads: CASSRQTDNEKLFF. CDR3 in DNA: TGTGCCAGCTCACGACAGACTGATAATGAAAAACTGTTTTTT.

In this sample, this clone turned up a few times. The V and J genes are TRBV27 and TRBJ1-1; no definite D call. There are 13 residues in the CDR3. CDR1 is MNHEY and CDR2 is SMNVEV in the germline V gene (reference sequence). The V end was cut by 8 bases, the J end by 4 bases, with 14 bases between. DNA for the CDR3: TGTGCCAGCCTTCTCTCGGTTGGCACTGAAGCTTTCTTT. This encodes CASLLSVGTEAFF.

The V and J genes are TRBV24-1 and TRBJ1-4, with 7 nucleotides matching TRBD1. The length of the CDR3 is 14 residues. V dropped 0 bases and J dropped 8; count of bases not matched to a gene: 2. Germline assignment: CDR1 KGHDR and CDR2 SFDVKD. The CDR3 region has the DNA TGTGCCACCAGTGATTTGGGGACAGCGGAAAAACTGTTTTTT. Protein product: CATSDLGTAEKLFF.

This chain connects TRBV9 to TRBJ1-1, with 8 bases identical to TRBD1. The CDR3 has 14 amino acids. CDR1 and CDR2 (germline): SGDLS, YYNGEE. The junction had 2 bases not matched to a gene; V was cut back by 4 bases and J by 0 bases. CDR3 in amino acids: CASSSTGVNTEAFF. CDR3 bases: TGTGCCAGCAGCTCGACAGGGGTGAACACTGAAGCTTTCTTT.

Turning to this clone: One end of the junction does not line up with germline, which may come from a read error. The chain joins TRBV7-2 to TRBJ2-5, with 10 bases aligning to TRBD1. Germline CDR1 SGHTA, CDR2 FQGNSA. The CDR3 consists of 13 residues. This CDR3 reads CASSLGSDRGRNF. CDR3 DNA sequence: TGTGCCAGCAGCTTAGGGAGTGACAGGGGGCGCAACTTC.

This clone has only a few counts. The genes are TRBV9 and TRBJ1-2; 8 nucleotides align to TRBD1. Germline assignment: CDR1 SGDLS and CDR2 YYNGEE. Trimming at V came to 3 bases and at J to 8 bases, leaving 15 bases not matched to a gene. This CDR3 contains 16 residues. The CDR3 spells CASSARTGMVLGGYTF. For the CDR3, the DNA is TGTGCCAGCAGCGCCCGGACAGGGATGGTATTGGGCGGCTACACCTTC.